What follows are 17 T cell receptor beta chains derived from one specimen sequenced in a study of T cell clonality in common variable immunodeficiency. Whole-study results and caveats: Common variable immunodeficiency TCR beta sequences reportedly had fewer deletions and N-nucleotide insertions.

These TCRs are of unknown antigen specificity. Repertoires were generated with immunoSEQ multiplex PCR, while TCRdb's copy carries only in-frame clones and drops some. The sample was found to contain 40,000 or so clones, and every one recurs. The sample taken for sequencing was peripheral blood mononuclear cells. Every receptor here comes from a human donor with common variable immunodeficiency.

This clone came up many times. The CDR3 end is not reached by the read, which stops 3 residues before it; the germline J gene fills it in. The genes are TRBV5-1 and TRBJ2-2; 10 bases line up with TRBD2. With 7 bases clipped from V and 8 bases from J, the junction kept 14 bases outside the gene matches. Germline loops: CDR1 SGHRS, CDR2 YFSETQ. The CDR3 extends over 16 amino acids. CDR3 region: CASGSGTSVLWGELFF. Partial CDR3 DNA: TGCGCCAGCGGATCCGGGACTAGCGTCTTGTGGGGGGAG.

Ten or more counts support this clone. The CDR3 goes on 3 residues after the read ends, and that part is filled in from the germline J gene. The chain employs TRBV19 and TRBJ2-2; maybe TRBD2 (6 bases). V was clipped by 2 bases and J by 7 bases, with 11 bases between them. Germline-derived CDR1 and CDR2 are LNHDA and SQIVND (reference sequence). CDR3 length: 14 residues. CDR3 in amino acids: CASSITGLVGELFF. The CDR3 DNA, read in part, is TGTGCCAGTAGTATAACGGGACTGGTCGGGGAG.

There are a few counts of this clone. The read ends 3 residues before the CDR3 terminus; that terminus is restored from the germline J gene. The V and J genes are TRBV29-1 and TRBJ2-1; D gene unclear. The CDR3 runs to 11 residues. Per the germline V gene, CDR1 is SQVTM and CDR2 is ANQGSEA. CDR3: CTVKSDREQFF. The sequenced CDR3 bases are TGCACCGTCAAAAGCGATCGTGAG.

A word on this clone: Read coverage stops 3 residues before the CDR3 terminus; the germline J gene supplies the remainder. The rearrangement links TRBV5-1 to TRBJ2-7; 7 bases map to TRBD2. The CDR3 has 15 residues. V trimming: 3 bases; J trimming: 2 bases; junction bases outside the gene matches: 8. Germline V lookup: CDR1 SGHRS, CDR2 YFSETQ. The CDR3 sequence: CASSWDLAAPYEQYF. The CDR3 DNA, read in part, is TGCGCCAGCAGCTGGGATCTAGCGGCCCCCTACGAG.

A remark on this clone: The missing CDR3 end, 3 residues past where the read stops, is filled in from the germline J gene. This chain connects TRBV30 to TRBJ2-2; 7 bases map to TRBD2. The germline CDR1 and CDR2 sequences are GTSNPN and SVGIG (reference sequence). V lost 5 bases, J lost 1 base, and 10 bases stayed unmatched. CDR3 length: 16 amino acids. This CDR3 reads CAWGWGEGRNTGELFF. The sequenced part of the CDR3 DNA is TGTGCCTGGGGGTGGGGGGAGGGTCGGAACACCGGGGAG.

In its sample, this clone was seen many times. The CDR3 is cut off 3 residues early in the read; its end comes from the germline J gene. The V and J genes are TRBV5-1 and TRBJ2-2; no reliable D call. Germline assignment: CDR1 SGHRS and CDR2 YFSETQ. CDR3 size: 17 residues. Trimming shortened V by 0 bases and J by 0 bases, and 12 bases separated the two germline ends. Incomplete CDR3 DNA: TGCGCCAGCAGCTTGGCGGGTTCAGCCCCGAACACCGGGGAG. Amino acid sequence: CASSLAGSAPNTGE. The complete CDR3 sequence is CASSLAGSAPNTGELFF.

A word on this clone: The read finishes 3 residues shy of the CDR3 end, and the germline J gene is used to complete it. The genes are TRBV30 and TRBJ1-1; a possible D gene is TRBD1 (5 bases). Germline V gene data show CDR1 as GTSNPN and CDR2 as SVGIG (reference sequence). Trimming took 5 bases from V and 1 from J, leaving 14 bases between them. There are 14 residues in the CDR3. CDR3 region: CAWDQGGGNTEAFF. The sequenced CDR3 bases are TGTGCCTGGGACCAGGGAGGCGGGAACACTGAA.

At least ten counts were recorded for this clone. The read halts 3 residues ahead of the CDR3 end, with the missing end drawn from the germline J gene. V usage is TRBV19 and J usage is TRBJ2-1, with 8 bases lining up with TRBD1. Germline CDR1 and CDR2: LNHDA and SQIVND (reference sequence). The CDR3 sequence is 14 residues long. The J segment lost 7 bases and the V segment lost 7 bases, leaving 9 bases of the junction unmatched. The chain's CDR3 is CASNTRGQGNEQFF. CDR3 bases read: TGTGCCAGTAACACCAGGGGGCAAGGTAATGAG.

This clone was counted a few times. The CDR3 end falls 3 residues outside the read, so it is completed with the germline J gene. The V gene is TRBV20-1, the J gene TRBJ1-3; D might be TRBD1 (6 bases). This CDR3 is 13 amino acids long. CDR1 is DFQATT and CDR2 is SNEGSKA in the germline V gene (reference sequence). V lost 5 bases and J lost 0, with 8 bases in between. The sequenced part of the CDR3 DNA is TGCAGTGCTGAGGACAGCTCTGGAAACACC. Protein: CSAEDSSGNT. The entire CDR3 reads CSAEDSSGNTIYF.

This clone was seen repeatedly, ten times or more. The sequenced fragment ends 3 residues before the CDR3 boundary, so the rest is inferred from the germline J gene. The chain employs TRBV29-1 and TRBJ2-4; possible D gene TRBD2, 6 bases. Germline CDR1 and CDR2: SQVTM and ANQGSEA. This CDR3 is built from 12 residues. The ends were cut back, 6 bases at V and 8 bases at J, with 14 bases in the middle. CDR3 sequence reads: CSVGGMGDIQYF. The sequenced CDR3 bases are TGCAGCGTCGGGGGAATGGGAGACATT.

Turning to this clone: The read ends 3 residues before the CDR3 terminus; that terminus is restored from the germline J gene. V is TRBV11-3 and J is TRBJ1-1; 7 bases agree with TRBD1. Germline CDR1 reads SGHNT; CDR2 reads YENEEA. Losses at the gene ends were 4 bases for V and 7 bases for J; bases not matched to a gene: 6. This CDR3 spans 13 amino acids. The sequenced CDR3 bases are TGTGCCAGCAGCTCCAGACAGGGTTATGAA. Its translation is CASSSRQGYE. The whole CDR3 is CASSSRQGYEAFF.

This clone was observed at least ten times. Read data end 3 residues before the CDR3 end; the end is taken from the germline J gene. The chain uses TRBV18 and TRBJ1-1; no clear D gene. There are 13 residues in the CDR3. Germline CDR1 is KGHSH and CDR2 is LQKENI. V lost 3 bases, J lost 2 bases, and 7 bases lay in between. The CDR3 spells CASSPSVNTEAFF. The part of the CDR3 DNA that was read is TGTGCCAGCTCACCTTCGGTTAACACTGAA. The complete variable domain, with remaining parts taken from reference TRBV18 and TRBJ1-1, reads NAGVMQNPRHLVRRRGQEARLRCSPMKGHSHVYWYRQLPEEGLKFMVYLQKENIIDESGMPKERFSAEFPKEGPSILRIQQVVRGDSAAYFCASSPSVNTEAFFGQGTRLTVV.

This clone was seen a handful of times. The read terminates 3 residues ahead of where the CDR3 ends, so the germline J gene completes it. V and J are TRBV18 and TRBJ2-1; D possibly corresponds to TRBD2 (6 bases). The CDR3 loop spans 16 amino acids. CDR1 is KGHSH, CDR2 LQKENI, per germline. V lost 2 bases and J 9 bases, leaving 20 bases between the germline ends. The CDR3 sequence: CASSPNGPLTGGEQFF. The covered CDR3 bases are TGTGCCAGCTCACCAAACGGGCCACTAACCGGGGGTGAG.

This clone turned up a few times. The CDR3 extends 3 residues past the end of the read, so its final part is completed from the germline J gene. The chain is built from TRBV2 and TRBJ2-7; 8 bases agree with TRBD1. In germline, CDR1 is SNHLY, CDR2 FYNNEI. The J segment lost 6 bases and the V segment lost 5 bases, leaving 6 bases of the junction unmatched. The CDR3 loop spans 13 amino acids. The CDR3 here is CASSSGGSGEQYF. The DNA read from the CDR3 is TGTGCCAGCAGTTCAGGGGGCTCGGGCGAG.

There are a few counts of this clone. Coverage ceases 3 residues before the CDR3 finishes, and the germline J gene fills in the end. This chain uses TRBV5-6 with TRBJ2-1; 8 positions agree with TRBD2. J lost 4 bases, V lost 5 bases, and 8 bases had no gene match. CDR1 is SGHDT, CDR2 YYEEEE, per germline. The CDR3 contains 15 residues. CDR3 loop: CASSSGLALYNEQFF. The covered CDR3 bases are TGTGCCAGCAGTTCCGGACTAGCTTTGTACAATGAG. The variable domain in full, completed from reference TRBV5-6 and TRBJ2-1, reads DAGVTQSPTHLIKTRGQQVTLRCSPKSGHDTVSWYQQALGQGPQFIFQYYEEEERQRGNFPDRFSGHQFPNYSSELNVNALLLGDSALYLCASSSGLALYNEQFFGPGTRLTVL.

Concerning this clone: The read ends 3 residues before the CDR3 terminus; that terminus is restored from the germline J gene. This chain uses TRBV7-8 with TRBJ1-3, with D uncertain. Germline V gives CDR1 SGHVS, CDR2 FQNEAQ. CDR3 size: 13 residues. V lost 0 bases and J 4 bases, leaving 4 bases between the germline ends. The CDR3 loop is CASSLASGNTIYF. CDR3 DNA, as far as it was read: TGTGCCAGCAGCTTAGCGTCAGGAAACACC.

Comments on this clone: The read halts 3 residues ahead of the CDR3 end, with the missing end drawn from the germline J gene. The V call is TRBV7-2, the J call TRBJ2-1; D is uncertain. This CDR3 is 14 amino acids long. Deletions cut 1 base from V and 8 bases from J, with 12 bases between. Germline lookup yields CDR1 SGHTA and CDR2 FQGNSA. CDR3 protein: CASSLVTGSYEQFF. The covered CDR3 bases are TGTGCCAGCAGCTTAGTTACGGGTTCCTATGAG.